This TCR beta chain was obtained from a study of T cell responses to AZD1222 COVID-19 vaccine. Study results and limitations: Repertoire sampling happened only post peak T cell response.

Sequencing used immunoSEQ multiplex PCR; TCRdb keeps in-frame clones, though not all of them. The table includes 100,000 to 120,000 clones, about 94% detected once. The V end lost 5 bases, the J end lost 0 bases, and 17 bases lay between the germline ends. This CDR3 contains 16 residues. Germline CDR1 is SQVTM and CDR2 is ANQGSEA. This clone was seen a single time. Its specificity is unknown. The sample in question was peripheral blood, obtained 28 days after the second AZD1222 dose. This rearrangement joins TRBV29-1 to TRBJ2-4; maybe TRBD1 (5 bases). This sequence was found in an adult who received the AZD1222 COVID-19 vaccine. The CDR3 sequence: CSVLGMTESAKNIQYF. Written as DNA, the CDR3 is TGCAGCGTTTTAGGGATGACAGAATCAGCCAAAAACATTCAGTACTTC.